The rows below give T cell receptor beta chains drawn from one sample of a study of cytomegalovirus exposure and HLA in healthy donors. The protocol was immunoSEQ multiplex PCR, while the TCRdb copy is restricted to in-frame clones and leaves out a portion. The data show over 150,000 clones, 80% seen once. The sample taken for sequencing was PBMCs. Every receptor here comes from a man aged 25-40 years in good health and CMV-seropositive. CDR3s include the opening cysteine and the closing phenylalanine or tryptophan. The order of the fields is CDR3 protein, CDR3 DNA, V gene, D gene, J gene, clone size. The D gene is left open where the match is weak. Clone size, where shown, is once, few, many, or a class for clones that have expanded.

CDR3 protein: CASSTKTRDRVETQYF
CDR3 DNA: TGTGCCAGCAGCACGAAGACCCGGGACAGGGTGGAGACCCAGTACTTC
V gene: TRBV5-4
D gene: TRBD1
J gene: TRBJ2-5
clone size: -

CDR3 protein: CASQWTDYNSPLHF
CDR3 DNA: TGTGCCAGCCAATGGACAGATTATAATTCACCCCTCCACTTT
V gene: TRBV2
D gene: -
J gene: TRBJ1-6
clone size: -

CDR3 protein: CASSFGPGQGDLSQPQHF
CDR3 DNA: TGTGCCAGCAGTTTTGGGCCTGGACAGGGGGATTTAAGTCAGCCCCAGCATTTT
V gene: TRBV28
D gene: TRBD1
J gene: TRBJ1-5
clone size: -

CDR3 protein: CASSLGTSGEGETQYF
CDR3 DNA: TGCGCCAGCAGCCTCGGGACTAGCGGTGAGGGAGAGACCCAGTACTTC
V gene: TRBV5-1
D gene: TRBD2
J gene: TRBJ2-5
clone size: -

CDR3 protein: CASSGLAGESIHEQYF
CDR3 DNA: TGCGCCAGCAGCGGACTAGCGGGAGAGTCCATCCACGAGCAGTACTTC
V gene: TRBV5-1
D gene: TRBD2
J gene: TRBJ2-7
clone size: -

CDR3 protein: CASSLSPAGVSGYEQFF
CDR3 DNA: TGCGCCAGCAGCTTGTCTCCAGCGGGAGTTTCTGGCTATGAGCAGTTCTTC
V gene: TRBV5-1
D gene: TRBD2
J gene: TRBJ2-1
clone size: -

CDR3 protein: CASSFQRVPYEQYF
CDR3 DNA: TGTGCCAGCAGTTTTCAGCGGGTCCCCTACGAGCAGTACTTC
V gene: TRBV27
D gene: -
J gene: TRBJ2-7
clone size: -

CDR3 protein: CASSLAGVEKLFF
CDR3 DNA: TGTGCCAGCAGCTTAGCAGGGGTTGAAAAACTGTTTTTT
V gene: TRBV7-9
D gene: -
J gene: TRBJ1-4
clone size: few

CDR3 protein: CASSRDLNEKLFF
CDR3 DNA: TGTGCCAGCAGCCGGGATCTTAATGAAAAACTGTTTTTT
V gene: TRBV5-4
D gene: -
J gene: TRBJ1-4
clone size: -

CDR3 protein: CASSPTGDQPQHF
CDR3 DNA: TGTGCCAGCAGCCCCACAGGGGATCAGCCCCAGCATTTT
V gene: TRBV9
D gene: TRBD1
J gene: TRBJ1-5
clone size: once

CDR3 protein: CASSHARDRAQRPSTDTQYF
CDR3 DNA: TGCGCCAGCAGCCATGCCCGGGACAGGGCCCAAAGACCTAGCACAGATACGCAGTATTTT
V gene: TRBV4-3
D gene: TRBD1
J gene: TRBJ2-3
clone size: -

CDR3 protein: CASSLEWGQGSLEQYF
CDR3 DNA: TGTGCCAGCAGCTTAGAGTGGGGACAGGGGAGTCTCGAGCAGTACTTC
V gene: TRBV11-3
D gene: TRBD1
J gene: TRBJ2-7
clone size: -

CDR3 protein: CASGRDSNQPQHF
CDR3 DNA: TGTGCCAGCGGGAGGGATAGCAATCAGCCCCAGCATTTT
V gene: TRBV6-5
D gene: -
J gene: TRBJ1-5
clone size: -

CDR3 protein: CASGTSGTVGETQYF
CDR3 DNA: TGTGCCAGTGGTACTAGCGGGACGGTCGGAGAGACCCAGTACTTC
V gene: TRBV19
D gene: TRBD2
J gene: TRBJ2-5
clone size: -

CDR3 protein: CASSIRGPTEAFF
CDR3 DNA: TGTGCCAGTAGTATAAGGGGCCCCACTGAAGCTTTCTTT
V gene: TRBV19
D gene: -
J gene: TRBJ1-1
clone size: few

CDR3 protein: CASSGRFNSPLHF
CDR3 DNA: TGTGCCAGCAGTGGCAGGTTTAATTCACCCCTCCACTTT
V gene: TRBV2
D gene: -
J gene: TRBJ1-6
clone size: -

CDR3 protein: CASRAGLNTEAFF
CDR3 DNA: TGTGCCAGCAGGGCTGGTTTGAACACTGAAGCTTTCTTT
V gene: TRBV6-1
D gene: -
J gene: TRBJ1-1
clone size: -

CDR3 protein: CASSPQGSSGSTIYF
CDR3 DNA: TGTGCCAGCAGTCCTCAGGGGAGCTCTGGAAGCACCATATATTTT
V gene: TRBV6-5
D gene: -
J gene: TRBJ1-3
clone size: -

CDR3 protein: CASSQALTGVSPYNEQFF
CDR3 DNA: TGCGCCAGCAGCCAAGCCCTGACAGGGGTTAGCCCCTACAATGAGCAGTTCTTC
V gene: TRBV4-3
D gene: TRBD1
J gene: TRBJ2-1
clone size: -

CDR3 protein: CASSLGSAGPTEAFF
CDR3 DNA: TGTGCCAGCAGCTTAGGATCCGCAGGGCCCACTGAAGCTTTCTTT
V gene: TRBV7-9
D gene: -
J gene: TRBJ1-1
clone size: -

CDR3 protein: CATSRDYEPSGNTIYF
CDR3 DNA: TGTGCCACCAGCAGAGACTACGAACCCTCTGGAAACACCATATATTTT
V gene: TRBV15
D gene: -
J gene: TRBJ1-3
clone size: -

CDR3 protein: CASSAAGTGASNTGELFF
CDR3 DNA: TGTGCCAGCAGCGCGGCCGGGACAGGGGCCTCGAACACCGGGGAGCTGTTTTTT
V gene: TRBV5-6
D gene: TRBD1
J gene: TRBJ2-2
clone size: few

CDR3 protein: CASSFSGGLTGGYEQYF
CDR3 DNA: TGCGCCAGCAGCTTTTCAGGTGGGCTCACGGGGGGCTACGAGCAGTACTTC
V gene: TRBV5-1
D gene: TRBD2
J gene: TRBJ2-7
clone size: -

CDR3 protein: CAWTPGLAGGGGNEQFF
CDR3 DNA: TGTGCCTGGACACCGGGACTAGCGGGAGGGGGGGGGAATGAGCAGTTCTTC
V gene: TRBV30
D gene: TRBD2
J gene: TRBJ2-1
clone size: -

CDR3 protein: CSVEYPGGRGFKANYGYTF
CDR3 DNA: TGCAGCGTTGAATATCCCGGTGGCAGGGGGTTCAAAGCTAACTATGGCTACACCTTC
V gene: TRBV29-1
D gene: TRBD1
J gene: TRBJ1-2
clone size: -

CDR3 protein: CASSDGTSGRAAETQYF
CDR3 DNA: TGTGCCAGCAGTGACGGGACTAGCGGGAGGGCCGCAGAGACCCAGTACTTC
V gene: TRBV27
D gene: TRBD2
J gene: TRBJ2-5
clone size: -

CDR3 protein: CASSPRTSGGSDTQYF
CDR3 DNA: TGCGCCAGCAGCCCAAGGACTAGCGGGGGATCTGATACGCAGTATTTT
V gene: TRBV5-1
D gene: TRBD2
J gene: TRBJ2-3
clone size: -

CDR3 protein: CASSALTGQGTVGYTF
CDR3 DNA: TGTGCCAGCAGTGCATTAACGGGACAGGGGACGGTAGGCTACACCTTC
V gene: TRBV6-1
D gene: TRBD1
J gene: TRBJ1-2
clone size: -

CDR3 protein: CASSPRGQGREKLFF
CDR3 DNA: TGTGCCAGCAGCCCCCGCGGACAGGGGAGAGAAAAACTGTTTTTT
V gene: TRBV13
D gene: TRBD1
J gene: TRBJ1-4
clone size: few

CDR3 protein: CASSWTSGKQATQYF
CDR3 DNA: TGTGCCAGCAGTTGGACTAGCGGGAAACAGGCTACGCAGTATTTT
V gene: TRBV7-9
D gene: TRBD2
J gene: TRBJ2-3
clone size: -

CDR3 protein: CASSVALRSPQHF
CDR3 DNA: TGTGCCAGCAGCGTAGCTTTACGCAGTCCCCAGCATTTT
V gene: TRBV9
D gene: -
J gene: TRBJ1-5
clone size: few

CDR3 protein: CASSYSSGGHNEQFF
CDR3 DNA: TGTGCCAGCAGTTACTCCAGCGGGGGCCACAATGAGCAGTTCTTC
V gene: TRBV6-5
D gene: TRBD2
J gene: TRBJ2-1
clone size: -

CDR3 protein: CASSQGWTGNHEQYF
CDR3 DNA: TGTGCCAGCAGCCAGGGTTGGACAGGGAACCACGAGCAGTACTTC
V gene: TRBV7-2
D gene: TRBD1
J gene: TRBJ2-7
clone size: -

CDR3 protein: CASSGTSALSSTSYEQYF
CDR3 DNA: TGCGCCAGCAGCGGAACTAGCGCCCTCTCCTCCACCTCCTACGAGCAGTACTTC
V gene: TRBV5-1
D gene: TRBD2
J gene: TRBJ2-7
clone size: -

CDR3 protein: CASSRGQRHTDTEAFF
CDR3 DNA: TGTGCCAGCAGCCGGGGACAGAGGCATACGGACACTGAAGCTTTCTTT
V gene: TRBV11-2
D gene: TRBD1
J gene: TRBJ1-1
clone size: -

CDR3 protein: CASSDGTSGDGETQYF
CDR3 DNA: TGTGCCAGCAGCGATGGGACTAGCGGGGATGGGGAGACCCAGTACTTC
V gene: TRBV28
D gene: TRBD2
J gene: TRBJ2-5
clone size: -

CDR3 protein: CASSEGGTVQTEAFF
CDR3 DNA: TGTGCCAGCAGCGAAGGGGGGACAGTTCAGACTGAAGCTTTCTTT
V gene: TRBV5-4
D gene: TRBD1
J gene: TRBJ1-1
clone size: -

CDR3 protein: CASSLVRGGEKLFF
CDR3 DNA: TGTGCCAGCAGCTTAGTCAGGGGAGGGGAAAAACTGTTTTTT
V gene: TRBV7-2
D gene: -
J gene: TRBJ1-4
clone size: -

CDR3 protein: CASSSGTANEQFF
CDR3 DNA: TGCGCCAGCAGTTCCGGGACAGCCAATGAGCAGTTCTTC
V gene: TRBV5-1
D gene: TRBD1
J gene: TRBJ2-1
clone size: few

CDR3 protein: CASSLPGSTEAFF
CDR3 DNA: TGTGCCAGCAGCTTACCGGGGAGCACTGAAGCTTTCTTT
V gene: TRBV7-9
D gene: -
J gene: TRBJ1-1
clone size: -

CDR3 protein: CASSLVAGSPSYEQYF
CDR3 DNA: TGTGCCAGCAGCTTAGTGGCCGGGAGCCCCTCCTACGAGCAGTACTTC
V gene: TRBV11-3
D gene: -
J gene: TRBJ2-7
clone size: -

CDR3 protein: CASSPHSGTGRDTQYF
CDR3 DNA: TGTGCCAGCAGCCCACATTCCGGGACAGGGAGAGATACGCAGTATTTT
V gene: TRBV7-3
D gene: TRBD1
J gene: TRBJ2-3
clone size: -

CDR3 protein: CASRSEIGTGDNEQFF
CDR3 DNA: TGTGCCAGCAGGTCGGAAATCGGGACAGGGGACAATGAGCAGTTCTTC
V gene: TRBV11-2
D gene: TRBD1
J gene: TRBJ2-1
clone size: -

CDR3 protein: CASSKGALAGGPGCEQYF
CDR3 DNA: TGTGCCAGCAGCAAAGGTGCATTAGCGGGAGGGCCAGGGTGCGAGCAGTACTTC
V gene: TRBV21-1
D gene: -
J gene: TRBJ2-7
clone size: few

CDR3 protein: CASSSDRGREKLFF
CDR3 DNA: TGTGCCAGCAGCTCTGACAGGGGACGGGAAAAACTGTTTTTT
V gene: TRBV2
D gene: TRBD1
J gene: TRBJ1-4
clone size: -

CDR3 protein: CASSLEGYSNGFF
CDR3 DNA: TGTGCCAGCAGCTTAGAGGGGTATTCGAACGGTTTCTTT
V gene: TRBV7-9
D gene: -
J gene: TRBJ1-1
clone size: -

CDR3 protein: CASSVGIGVAETQYF
CDR3 DNA: TGTGCCAGCAGCGTAGGTATAGGGGTGGCAGAGACCCAGTACTTC
V gene: TRBV9
D gene: -
J gene: TRBJ2-5
clone size: -

CDR3 protein: CASSLGLAGLGNEQFF
CDR3 DNA: TGTGCCAGCAGTCTGGGACTAGCGGGATTAGGCAATGAGCAGTTCTTC
V gene: TRBV27
D gene: TRBD2
J gene: TRBJ2-1
clone size: -

CDR3 protein: CATAARDYGYTF
CDR3 DNA: TGTGCCACCGCCGCAAGAGACTATGGCTACACCTTC
V gene: TRBV6-5
D gene: -
J gene: TRBJ1-2
clone size: -

CDR3 protein: CASSLRGNGNEKLFF
CDR3 DNA: TGTGCCAGCAGCCTCCGGGGGAATGGTAATGAAAAACTGTTTTTT
V gene: TRBV9
D gene: -
J gene: TRBJ1-4
clone size: once

CDR3 protein: CSVDSRTETQYF
CDR3 DNA: TGCAGCGTTGACTCGCGTACAGAGACCCAGTACTTC
V gene: TRBV29-1
D gene: -
J gene: TRBJ2-5
clone size: -

CDR3 protein: CASSPPPGLAGGNEQFF
CDR3 DNA: TGTGCCAGCAGTCCCCCCCCGGGACTAGCGGGGGGTAATGAGCAGTTCTTC
V gene: TRBV28
D gene: TRBD2
J gene: TRBJ2-1
clone size: -

CDR3 protein: CASSSSTGIYGYTF
CDR3 DNA: TGTGCCAGCAGTTCAAGTACAGGGATCTATGGCTACACCTTC
V gene: TRBV6-5
D gene: -
J gene: TRBJ1-2
clone size: -